This paragraph reports one T cell receptor (beta chain). Its antigen is unknown. At the DNA level, this CDR3 is encoded by other sequences in the same sample as well. Terminally differentiated effector memory CD45RA+ cells were excluded by CCR7 positive selection of CD45RO-negative cells. This CDR3 is 15 amino acids long. CDR1 is SGDLS, CDR2 YYNGEE, per germline. The V gene end was trimmed by 0 bases and the J gene end by 5 bases; junction bases not matched to a gene: 4. These data come from a study of shared clonotypes between healthy human individuals. Whole-study context: Used for every donor were three CD4 naive, three CD4 memory, two CD8 naive and one CD8 memory plate.

Sequencing used immunoSEQ multiplex PCR; TCRdb keeps in-frame clones, though not all of them. The sample lists 650,000 to 800,000 clones, under 95% seen once, with approximately 25% in the top ten. Study-level findings and limits: Blood was the only sampled material, and tissue repertoires likely differ.

The rearrangement joins TRBV9 to TRBJ2-7; TRBD1 matches 11 bases. Input material: naive CD8+ T cells sorted from blood. The TCR originated in a man under 40 in good health. The CDR3 here is CASSVAPGQGDEQYF. For the CDR3, the DNA is TGTGCCAGCAGCGTAGCCCCGGGACAGGGGGACGAGCAGTACTTC.